This T cell receptor (beta chain) was retrieved from a study of T cell responses to AZD1222 COVID-19 vaccine. Overall study context: Second-dose schedules of about 4 or about 12 weeks were combined.

Some clones are missing from TCRdb's copy, which holds only in-frame ones; the method was immunoSEQ multiplex PCR. The profile shows under 150,000 clones, about 91% of them singletons. Regarding the study as a whole: Along spike, vaccine-associated CD4 TCRs were found throughout, with dominance at 160-218 and 743-854.

Germline V gene data show CDR1 as MNHEY and CDR2 as SVGAGI. CDR3 length equals 13 residues. The V gene lost 7 bases and the J gene lost 0 bases, with 7 bases spanning the gap. On this clone itself: Its antigen is undetermined.

Sequenced material: peripheral blood, taken on day 0 of AZD1222 vaccination. The sequence came from an adult in good health. The chain is built from TRBV6-5 and TRBJ2-1, with unresolved D. The CDR3 DNA is TGTGCCAGCAAAGGAAGCTCCTACAATGAGCAGTTCTTC. This encodes CASKGSSYNEQFF.